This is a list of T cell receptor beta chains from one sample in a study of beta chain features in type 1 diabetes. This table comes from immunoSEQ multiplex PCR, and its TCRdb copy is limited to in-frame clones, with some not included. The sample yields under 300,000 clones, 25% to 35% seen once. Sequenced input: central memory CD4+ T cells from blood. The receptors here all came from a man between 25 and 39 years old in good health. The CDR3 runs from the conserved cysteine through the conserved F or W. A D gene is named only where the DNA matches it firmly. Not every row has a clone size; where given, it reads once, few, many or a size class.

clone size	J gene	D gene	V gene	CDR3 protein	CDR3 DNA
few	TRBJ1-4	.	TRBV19	CASSIPGTVNEKLFF	TGTGCCAGTAGTATCCCCGGGACGGTGAATGAAAAACTGTTTTTT
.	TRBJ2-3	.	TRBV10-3	CAITGGAQSKDTQYF	TGTGCCATCACCGGAGGGGCGCAATCGAAAGATACGCAGTATTTT
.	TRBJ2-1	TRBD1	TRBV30	CAWNRGASYNEQFF	TGTGCCTGGAACAGGGGGGCCTCCTACAATGAGCAGTTCTTC
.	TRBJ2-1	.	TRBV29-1	CSELTAYNEQFF	TGCAGCGAATTGACCGCCTACAATGAGCAGTTCTTC
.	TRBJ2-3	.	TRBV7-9	CASREQRARGPDTQYF	TGTGCCAGCAGGGAACAAAGGGCCAGGGGCCCAGATACGCAGTATTTT
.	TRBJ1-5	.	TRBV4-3	CASSPQARSSNQPQHF	TGCGCCAGCAGCCCCCAGGCCAGATCTAGCAATCAGCCCCAGCATTTT
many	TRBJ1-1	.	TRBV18	CASSPQTPGEADTEAFF	TGTGCCAGCTCACCACAAACTCCAGGGGAGGCGGACACTGAAGCTTTCTTT
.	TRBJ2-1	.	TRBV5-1	CASSFDRRDLYNEQFF	TGCGCCAGCAGCTTCGATCGGCGGGACCTCTACAATGAGCAGTTCTTC
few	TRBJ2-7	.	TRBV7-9	CASSLRQGGDEQYF	TGTGCCAGCAGCTTACGACAGGGAGGCGACGAGCAGTACTTC
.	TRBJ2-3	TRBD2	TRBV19	CASSPRGGGLDTQYF	TGTGCCAGTAGTCCCCGTGGCGGGGGGCTAGATACGCAGTATTTT
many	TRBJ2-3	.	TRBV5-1	CASSSGSRGADTQYF	TGCGCCAGCAGCTCCGGCAGTCGAGGCGCAGATACGCAGTATTTT
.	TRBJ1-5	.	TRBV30	CAWSEGSYSNQPQHF	TGTGCCTGGAGTGAGGGCAGTTATAGCAATCAGCCCCAGCATTTT
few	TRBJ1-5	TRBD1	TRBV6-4	CASRRTGARFTSNQPQHF	TGTGCCAGCAGAAGAACAGGGGCTAGGTTCACTAGCAATCAGCCCCAGCATTTT
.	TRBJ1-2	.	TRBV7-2	CASSSYKNNYGYTF	TGTGCCAGCAGCTCGTACAAGAACAACTATGGCTACACCTTC
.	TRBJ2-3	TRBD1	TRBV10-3	CASGMGDRGTDTQYF	TGTGCCTCCGGCATGGGAGACAGGGGCACGGATACGCAGTATTTT
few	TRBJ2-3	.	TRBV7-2	CASSTKTGGTDTQYF	TGTGCCAGCAGCACAAAGACAGGAGGCACAGATACGCAGTATTTT
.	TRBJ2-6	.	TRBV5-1	CASSLFRDVLTF	TGCGCCAGCAGCCTATTCCGTGACGTCCTGACTTTC
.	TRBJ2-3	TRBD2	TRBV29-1	CSAEGLAGERYSTDTQYF	TGCAGCGCGGAGGGACTAGCGGGAGAAAGATACAGCACAGATACGCAGTATTTT
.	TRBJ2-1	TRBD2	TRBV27	CASKASGGPEQFF	TGTGCCAGCAAGGCTAGCGGGGGGCCCGAGCAGTTCTTC
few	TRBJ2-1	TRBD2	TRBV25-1	CASSAAGGRNEQFF	TGTGCCAGCAGTGCAGCGGGAGGGCGAAATGAGCAGTTCTTC
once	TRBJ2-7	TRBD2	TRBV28	CASSLLVSGSSNEQYF	TGTGCCAGCAGTTTATTGGTGAGCGGGAGTAGCAACGAGCAGTACTTC
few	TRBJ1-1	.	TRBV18	CASSPRTGLGTEAFF	TGTGCCAGCTCACCTCGTACAGGGTTGGGCACTGAAGCTTTCTTT
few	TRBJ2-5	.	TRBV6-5	CASSRLQETQYF	TGTGCCAGCAGTCGCTTACAAGAGACCCAGTACTTC
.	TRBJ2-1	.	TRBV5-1	CASSLMGNEQFF	TGCGCCAGCAGCTTGATGGGGAATGAGCAGTTCTTC
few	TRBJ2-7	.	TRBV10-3	CAISEVGEQYF	TGTGCCATCAGTGAGGTAGGCGAGCAGTACTTC
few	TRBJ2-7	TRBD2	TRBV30	CAWKQWGGSKSPYEQYF	TGTGCCTGGAAACAATGGGGGGGATCTAAGAGTCCCTACGAGCAGTACTTC
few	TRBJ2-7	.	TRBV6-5	CASRAFNYEQYF	TGTGCCAGCAGGGCATTTAACTACGAGCAGTACTTC
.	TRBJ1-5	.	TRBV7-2	CASSLQDNNQPQHF	TGTGCCAGCAGCTTACAGGACAACAATCAGCCCCAGCATTTT
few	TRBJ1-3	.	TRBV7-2	CASSGSAGNTIYF	TGTGCCAGCAGCGGGAGTGCTGGAAACACCATATATTTT
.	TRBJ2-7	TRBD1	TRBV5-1	CASSLDGQAFYEQYF	TGCGCCAGCAGCTTGGACGGACAGGCTTTCTACGAGCAGTACTTC
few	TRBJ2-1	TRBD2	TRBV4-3	CASSQVFSGIYNEQFF	TGCGCCAGCAGCCAAGTCTTTAGCGGGATCTACAATGAGCAGTTCTTC
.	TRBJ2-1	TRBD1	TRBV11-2	CASSQTGAGDEQFF	TGTGCCAGCAGCCAGACAGGGGCTGGGGATGAGCAGTTCTTC